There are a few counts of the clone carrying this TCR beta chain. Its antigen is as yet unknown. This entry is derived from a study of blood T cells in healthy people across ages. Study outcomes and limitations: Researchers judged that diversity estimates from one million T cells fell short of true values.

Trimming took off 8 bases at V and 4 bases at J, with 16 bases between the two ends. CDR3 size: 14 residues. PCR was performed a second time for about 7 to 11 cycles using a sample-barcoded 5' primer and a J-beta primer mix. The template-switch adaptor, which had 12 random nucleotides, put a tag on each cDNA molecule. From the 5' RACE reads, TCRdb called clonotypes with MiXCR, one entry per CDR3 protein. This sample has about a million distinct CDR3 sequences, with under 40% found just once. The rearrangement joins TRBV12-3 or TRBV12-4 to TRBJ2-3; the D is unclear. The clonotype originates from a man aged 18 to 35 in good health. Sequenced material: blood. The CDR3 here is CASGGQEKPDTQYF. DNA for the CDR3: TGTGCCAGCGGTGGGCAGGAAAAACCAGATACGCAGTATTTT.